Listed here is a single TCR beta chain. The V segment lost 3 bases and the J segment 2 bases; nucleotides outside the gene matches: 7. CDR1 LGHNA and CDR2 YNFKEQ come from the germline V gene. The CDR3 is 16 amino acids. The entry originates in a study of blood T cell repertoires in COVID-19. Study summary: Nucleic acid was either cDNA or gDNA, and it came from T cells, B-cell-depleted T cells, or PBMCs.

Clones were sequenced by immunoSEQ multiplex PCR, and TCRdb holds only the in-frame ones, with some missing. The sample contains more than 95,000 clones, around 81% of which appear only once. The chain recombines TRBV4-2 with TRBJ2-5; 9 bases align to TRBD2. This clonotype originated in a man aged 55 to 70 with acute or convalescent COVID-19. Sample: peripheral blood. CDR3 residues: CASSQTTSGAQETQYF. CDR3 in DNA: TGTGCCAGCAGCCAGACGACTAGCGGAGCTCAAGAGACCCAGTACTTC.